Sequencing of this T cell receptor (beta chain) was carried out in a study of a mutant IDH1 vaccine in newly diagnosed glioma. Study-wide results and caveats: Pseudoprogression seemed unrelated to changes in top peripheral T cell clonotypes.

The length of the CDR3 is 16 residues. The V and J ends lost 6 bases and 6 bases respectively, with 21 bases between them. Per germline, CDR1 MDHEN and CDR2 SYDVKM. Comment on this clone: The antigen remains unidentified.

Clones were read by immunoSEQ multiplex PCR, and TCRdb kept only the in-frame ones, dropping some. The repertoire holds about 60,000 clones, with about four fifths as singletons. Time point specified: week 11, during vaccination. Topical imiquimod was applied with each vaccine dose, which held 300 ug of mutant IDH1 20-mer peptide. The rearrangement joins TRBV28 to TRBJ2-1, with D tentatively TRBD2 (6 bases). The TCR originated in a man younger than 45 with glioma. The sequenced sample was PBMCs, obtained from a glioma patient whose treatment included an IDH1 peptide vaccine. As DNA, the CDR3 is TGTGCCAGCAGCCCTCCCTCCGGGACTCTTTTCAATGAGCAGTTCTTC. Its protein is CASSPPSGTLFNEQFF.